These T cell receptor beta chains were read from a single sample in a study of blood T cell repertoires in COVID-19. Sequencing used immunoSEQ multiplex PCR; TCRdb keeps in-frame clones, though not all of them. Altogether under 300,000 clones are present, roughly 88% being singletons, with the ten largest covering around 2.9%. Sequenced material: peripheral blood. These receptors all come from a woman between 25 and 40 years old with active or convalescent COVID-19. CDR3s include the opening cysteine and the closing phenylalanine or tryptophan. Each record gives: V gene, clone size, D gene, J gene, CDR3 DNA, CDR3 protein. The D gene is left open where the match is weak. Rows give clone size only sometimes, using once, few, many, or a class for an expanded clone.

TRBV6-1	-	-	TRBJ2-1	TGTGCCAGCAGTGATGGCCGAAACAATGAGCAGTTCTTC	CASSDGRNNEQFF
TRBV28	-	TRBD1	TRBJ1-2	TGTGCCAGCAGTTTAGCCCCACAGGGGTATGGCTACACCTTC	CASSLAPQGYGYTF
TRBV6-6	-	TRBD2	TRBJ2-7	TGTGCCAGCAGACCCGGGACTAGCGGATCCTACGAGCAGTACTTC	CASRPGTSGSYEQYF
TRBV2	-	-	TRBJ1-5	TGTGCCAGCAGTGAGGCAGGGTGGGATCAGCCCCAGCATTTT	CASSEAGWDQPQHF
TRBV5-1	-	TRBD2	TRBJ2-5	TGCGCCAGCAGAGAGGTAGCGGGGAGTGGAGAGACCCAGTACTTC	CASREVAGSGETQYF
TRBV4-3	-	-	TRBJ2-3	TGCGCCAGCAGCCAAGAGATAGTAGATACGCAGTATTTT	CASSQEIVDTQYF
TRBV6-5	-	TRBD1	TRBJ2-1	TGTGCCAGCAGTTACTCCGCGGGACAGGGGGCGAATGAGCAGTTCTTC	CASSYSAGQGANEQFF
TRBV28	-	TRBD2	TRBJ2-1	TGTGCCAGCAGTTTAGTACTAGCGGGTTACAATGAGCAGTTCTTC	CASSLVLAGYNEQFF
TRBV29-1	-	TRBD2	TRBJ2-1	TGCAGCGTTTGGACTAGCGGGGGGGCTAATGAGCAGTTCTTC	CSVWTSGGANEQFF
TRBV11-2	-	-	TRBJ2-7	TGTGCCAGCAGCCGTCCCTACAGGTTACATTACGAGCAGTACTTC	CASSRPYRLHYEQYF
TRBV27	-	-	TRBJ1-5	TGTGCCAGCAGTTCCGGTCAGGGCGGCCAGCCCCAGCATTTT	CASSSGQGGQPQHF
TRBV5-4	-	-	TRBJ1-1	TGTGCCAGCAGCTTGACAGGGCGGACTGAAGCTTTCTTT	CASSLTGRTEAFF
TRBV7-2	-	-	TRBJ2-1	TGTGCCAGCAGGCCTAGTGGGAGCTCCTACAATGAGCAGTTCTTC	CASRPSGSSYNEQFF
TRBV9	few	-	TRBJ1-1	TGTGCCAGCAGCACCCGGGTTTACACTGAAGCTTTCTTT	CASSTRVYTEAFF
TRBV28	-	-	TRBJ1-5	TGTGCCAGCAGTATAGTCGGGGGTGGTGCCAATCAGCCCCAGCATTTT	CASSIVGGGANQPQHF
TRBV4-3	-	-	TRBJ1-2	TGCGCCAGCAGCCAGCGGGGGCTGGGTGGCTACACCTTC	CASSQRGLGGYTF
TRBV5-8	once	-	TRBJ1-2	TGTGCCAGCCATCGTGGGTTGTCGGGGTACTATGGCTACACCTTC	CASHRGLSGYYGYTF
TRBV4-3	-	-	TRBJ2-7	TGCGCCAGCAGCCAAGATTGGAGGCAGGGGAGTAATTACGAGCAGTACTTC	CASSQDWRQGSNYEQYF
TRBV7-9	-	-	TRBJ1-3	TGTGCCAGCAGCTCAGGTCACCCGGGAGGCCCTGGAAACACCATATATTTT	CASSSGHPGGPGNTIYF
TRBV3-1/TRBV3-2	-	-	TRBJ2-3	TGTGCCAGCAGCCAAGAAGGATTGGGGGGGCCGGTAACGCAGTATTTT	CASSQEGLGGPVTQYF
TRBV7-2	-	TRBD1	TRBJ1-2	TGTGCCAGCAGCTTAGCTAGACAGGGGGATGGCTACACCTTC	CASSLARQGDGYTF
TRBV5-1	-	TRBD1	TRBJ2-5	TGCGCCAGCAGACCAACAGGGGGCGGGACCCAGTACTTC	CASRPTGGGTQYF
TRBV28	few	TRBD1	TRBJ1-2	TGTGCCAGCAGTTCCTCCGGGACAGGGGGTAGATACTATGGCTACACCTTC	CASSSSGTGGRYYGYTF
TRBV28	-	TRBD1	TRBJ1-5	TGTGCCAGCAGTGGCCCCGGGACAGGGGCGAGTCAGCCCCAGCATTTT	CASSGPGTGASQPQHF
TRBV15	-	-	TRBJ2-2	TGTGCCACCAGCAGACAAGGACAAAAAACCGGGGAGCTGTTTTTT	CATSRQGQKTGELFF
TRBV7-2	once	TRBD2	TRBJ2-1	TGTGCCAGCAGCGCACGCGGGGGGCTCGGAGACAATGAGCAGTTCTTC	CASSARGGLGDNEQFF
TRBV5-4	-	TRBD2	TRBJ2-5	TGTGCCAGCAGCCCGCAACTAGCGGGGGGCGGGGAGACCCAGTACTTC	CASSPQLAGGGETQYF
TRBV11-2	-	-	TRBJ2-1	TGTGCCAGCAGCTTAGCTGGACATTCTGATGAGCAGTTCTTC	CASSLAGHSDEQFF
TRBV5-6	few	-	TRBJ1-6	TGTGCCAGCAGTTCCGGGACACTTCGTGGGGCCCTCCACTTT	CASSSGTLRGALHF
TRBV7-9	-	-	TRBJ1-1	TGTGCCAGCAGCTTAGACAGACCCCTGAACACTGAAGCTTTCTTT	CASSLDRPLNTEAFF
TRBV6-5	-	-	TRBJ1-1	TGTGCCAGCAAGGAAGGCCCAGGGAAAGCTTTCTTT	CASKEGPGKAFF
TRBV5-1	-	TRBD1	TRBJ2-5	TGCGCCAGCAGCTTGGACAGGGGTTGGGAGACCCAGTACTTC	CASSLDRGWETQYF
TRBV19	once	TRBD2	TRBJ2-3	TGTGCCAGTAGTCCCCGTAGCGGGGATCATACCACAGATACGCAGTATTTT	CASSPRSGDHTTDTQYF
TRBV19	-	-	TRBJ1-2	TGTGCCAGTAGTCCTCGGGTGGGTCCAGGGCATGGCTACACCTTC	CASSPRVGPGHGYTF
TRBV5-6	-	TRBD1	TRBJ1-1	TGTGCCAGCAGCTTGCAGGGGGAGAAGAACACTGAAGCTTTCTTT	CASSLQGEKNTEAFF
TRBV27	-	-	TRBJ1-4	TGTGCCAGCAGTTTATTTGAGAGCGAAAAACTGTTTTTT	CASSLFESEKLFF
TRBV3-1/TRBV3-2	-	TRBD1	TRBJ2-3	TGTGCCAGCAGCCAAGATGACAGGGTGACAGATACGCAGTATTTT	CASSQDDRVTDTQYF
TRBV2	-	TRBD1	TRBJ2-7	TGTGCCAGCAGCACAGGGGGCTACGAGCAGTACTTC	CASSTGGYEQYF
TRBV28	-	-	TRBJ1-5	TGTGCCAGCAGCCAGGGGAATCAGCCCCAGCATTTT	CASSQGNQPQHF
TRBV19	-	TRBD1	TRBJ1-2	TGTGCCGACACCCAGGGACAGGGGGACTATGGCTACACCTTC	CADTQGQGDYGYTF
TRBV18	-	-	TRBJ2-2	TGTGCCAGCTCACGCACAGCCATCACAGGGTGGCCCAACACCGGGGAGCTGTTTTTT	CASSRTAITGWPNTGELFF
TRBV19	-	-	TRBJ2-1	TGTGCCAGTAGTCGGGTATATAGCGGCCCTATGAGACAGTTCTTC	CASSRVYSGPMRQFF
TRBV4-2	-	-	TRBJ1-5	TGTGCCAGCAGCCAAGATGGCAGGGGCAATCAGCCCCAGCATTTT	CASSQDGRGNQPQHF
TRBV27	-	TRBD1	TRBJ1-3	TGTGCCAGCAGTTTGAGCCCGGGACAGGGGAAAGTTGGTGGAAACACCATATATTTT	CASSLSPGQGKVGGNTIYF
TRBV27	-	TRBD1	TRBJ1-2	TGTGCCAGCAGTTTAAGTGGGGGGCCGGGACAGCGCTATGGCTACACCTTC	CASSLSGGPGQRYGYTF
TRBV6-2/TRBV6-3	-	TRBD1	TRBJ1-1	TGTGCCAGCAGTGACCGGGACAGGGGGCGCAACACTGAAGCTTTCTTT	CASSDRDRGRNTEAFF
TRBV28	once	-	TRBJ1-1	TGTGCCAGCAGTTTAGGGGGGGCTGAAGCTTTCTTT	CASSLGGAEAFF
TRBV10-3	-	TRBD1	TRBJ2-3	TGTGCCATCGGGACAGGTCTAGATACGCAGTATTTT	CAIGTGLDTQYF
TRBV6-5	-	-	TRBJ1-2	TGTGCCAGCAAGAGAACAGGGAACTATGGCTACACCTTC	CASKRTGNYGYTF
TRBV28	-	-	TRBJ1-4	TGTGCCAGCAGTTTATCAGGTCCCAATGAAAAACTGTTTTTT	CASSLSGPNEKLFF
TRBV7-8	-	-	TRBJ1-2	TGTGCCAGCAGCTTACCCGGGAACTATGGCTACACCTTC	CASSLPGNYGYTF
TRBV28	-	-	TRBJ1-1	TGTGCCAGCAGGCCCGCGGGGTGGGTGGACACTGAAGCTTTCTTT	CASRPAGWVDTEAFF
TRBV27	-	-	TRBJ1-6	TGTGCCAGCAGCTCGCCAGGGAATAATTCACCCCTCCACTTT	CASSSPGNNSPLHF